This paragraph covers one TCR beta chain sequence. What it binds is not known. This sample is drawn from a study of shared clonotypes between healthy human individuals. Study-level background: The study used three CD4 naive, three CD4 memory, two CD8 naive and one CD8 memory plate per donor. Study results and limitations: Only blood underwent sampling, and tissue repertoires likely differ. Of the naive CD4 clonotypes, approximately 5% were shared across a few donors.

Sequencing used immunoSEQ multiplex PCR; TCRdb keeps in-frame clones, though not all of them. The table lists some 2,500,000 clones, 90% to 95% of them singletons. Each of the donors was a healthy adult who was HIV-negative and had not had a recent acute infection or vaccination. The source material was naive CD4+ T cells from PBMCs. Subset noted: CD45RA+ positively selected. The receptor comes from a man aged 18 to 35 in good health. Some clones in this sample may be carry-over from other donors' samples.

DNA for the CDR3: TGCGCCAGCAGCTCCACAGCCAGCGGATACAATGAGCAGTTCTTC. Its protein product is CASSSTASGYNEQFF. The chain uses TRBV5-1 and TRBJ2-1; perhaps TRBD2 as D (5 bases). Germline V gene lookup returns CDR1 SGHRS and CDR2 YFSETQ. There are 15 residues in the CDR3. With 3 bases removed from V and 4 bases from J, the gap between germline ends came to 14 bases.